This paragraph reports one T cell receptor beta chain. Its antigen target is currently unknown. Base-call qualities are not available, and no considerably larger clone is one nucleotide away. The germline V gene specifies KGHSH as CDR1 and LQKENI as CDR2. The CDR3 covers 13 residues, taking in both the cysteine and the phenylalanine. The only DNA kept is the CDR3, 39 bases in frame from the first base. The junction shows trimming of 3 bases on V and 5 bases on J, plus 10 bases between the germline ends. Library method: the immunoSEQ multiplex PCR assay. Sourced from immuneACCESS, this table was stored by TCRdb with only in-frame sequences that have V and J called. A share of the clones is absent; for the studies checked, an unresolved V gene accounts for under half, and the remainder has no known explanation. The sample yields 160,000 or so clones; about 95% were counted once. Approximately 14% of the sample is taken by the ten largest.

This specimen comes from a study of control samples from healthy donors and cancer patients (dated by TCRdb to about 2020). The clonotype originates from a man aged 55 to 70 with colorectal cancer. The source material was PBMCs. The rearranged segments are TRBV18 and TRBJ2-5; 6 matching bases give a weak D call of TRBD2. The DNA is as follows: TGTGCCAGCTCACCGGGAGGCGGCGAGACCCAGTACTTC. The encoded protein is CASSPGGGETQYF.